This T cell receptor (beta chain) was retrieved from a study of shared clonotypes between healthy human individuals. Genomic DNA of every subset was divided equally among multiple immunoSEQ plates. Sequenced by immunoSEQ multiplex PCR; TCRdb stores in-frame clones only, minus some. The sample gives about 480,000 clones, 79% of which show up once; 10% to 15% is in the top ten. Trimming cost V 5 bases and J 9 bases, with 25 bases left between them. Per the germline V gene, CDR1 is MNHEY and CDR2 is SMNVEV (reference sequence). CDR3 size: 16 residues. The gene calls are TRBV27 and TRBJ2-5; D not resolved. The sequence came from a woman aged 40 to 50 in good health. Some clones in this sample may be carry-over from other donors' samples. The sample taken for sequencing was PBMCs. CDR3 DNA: TGTGCCAGCAGTGGGTTGGGTTCTGCGACCCTGTCTTCCCAGTACTTC. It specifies CASSGLGSATLSSQYF.